This T cell receptor beta chain was sequenced during a study of T cell responses to AZD1222 COVID-19 vaccine. The CDR3 loop spans 17 amino acids. V lost 4 bases, J lost 4 bases, and 15 bases stayed unmatched. The V gene's germline CDR1 is SGHRS and CDR2 YFSETQ. Assay used: immunoSEQ multiplex PCR; TCRdb lists only in-frame clones, some missing. The sample includes 100,000 to 150,000 clones, over 75% seen only once; the top ten take about 7.4%. The sample in question was peripheral blood, obtained on day 0 of AZD1222 vaccination. The TCR sequence derives from an adult in good health. The chain couples TRBV5-1 to TRBJ1-2; TRBD1 matches at 8 bases. DNA of the CDR3: TGCGCCAGCAGCCCCTCCCACCGGGACAGGCGGTCCTATGGCTACACCTTC. Protein product: CASSPSHRDRRSYGYTF.